These 22 T cell receptor beta chains were sequenced from one sample in a study of blood T cell repertoires in COVID-19. The method was immunoSEQ multiplex PCR; TCRdb's version includes in-frame clones alone and lacks a portion of them. The sample lists just over 650,000 clones, 70% to 90% occurring once. Sequencing was performed on peripheral blood. The receptors here all came from a woman under 30 with acute or convalescent COVID-19.

The chain has TRBV27 and TRBJ1-2, with 8 bases aligning to TRBD1. This CDR3 is 14 amino acids long. V lost 5 bases and J lost 7; bases outside the gene matches: 9. From germline, CDR1 is MNHEY and CDR2 SMNVEV (reference sequence). The CDR3 here is CASSLFTGGGGYTF. Here the CDR3 DNA reads TGTGCCAGCAGTCTATTTACAGGGGGTGGTGGCTACACCTTC.

V and J are TRBV24-1 and TRBJ1-1; 10 bases match TRBD1. Germline CDR1 KGHDR, CDR2 SFDVKD. Unmatched junction bases numbered 3, after V lost 4 bases and J lost 5 bases. The CDR3 has 14 residues. CDR3 sequence reads: CATSERTGGTEAFF. CDR3 DNA sequence: TGTGCCACCAGTGAACGGACAGGGGGAACTGAAGCTTTCTTT.

The V and J genes are TRBV6-2 or TRBV6-3 and TRBJ1-5, with D perhaps TRBD1 (5 bases). Deletions cut 4 bases from V and 0 bases from J, with 16 bases between. Germline-derived CDR1 and CDR2 are MNHEY and SVGEGT. The CDR3 is 17 amino acids. The CDR3 nucleotides are TGTGCCAGCAGTTGGGGGACTGACTTACTTAGCAATCAGCCCCAGCATTTT. This translates into CASSWGTDLLSNQPQHF.

The CDR3 DNA follows: TGCGCCAGCAGTGAGTCTTTATGGAAGGGGATCTCTGGAAACACCATATATTTT. Its protein product is CASSESLWKGISGNTIYF. The chain combines TRBV10-2 with TRBJ1-3; a weak D match, TRBD1 (5 bases). CDR3 length equals 18 residues. Per the germline V gene, CDR1 is WSHSY and CDR2 is SAAADI. Trimming removed 0 bases at V and 0 bases at J, with 15 bases between.

V usage is TRBV19 and J usage is TRBJ2-1, with 11 bases matching TRBD2. The V gene's germline CDR1 is LNHDA and CDR2 SQIVND (reference sequence). The CDR3 length is 19 residues. V lost 4 bases, J lost 4 bases, and 15 bases stayed unmatched. The CDR3, as DNA: TGTGCCAGTAGTAAGCGAACTAGCGGGGGACCTCTGTTATACAATGAGCAGTTCTTC. It encodes CASSKRTSGGPLLYNEQFF.

The chain has TRBV4-2 and TRBJ1-4, with TRBD1 matching over 8 bases. The J segment lost 8 bases and the V segment lost 1 base, leaving 12 bases of the junction unmatched. CDR1 and CDR2 from the germline V gene are LGHNA and YNFKEQ. CDR3 size: 17 residues. CDR3: CASSQGRGQAGAEKLFF. For the CDR3, the DNA is TGTGCCAGCAGCCAAGGAAGGGGACAGGCCGGGGCCGAAAAACTGTTTTTT.

The chain uses TRBV7-6 and TRBJ1-5; unclear D gene. CDR1 is SGHVS and CDR2 is FNYEAQ in the germline V gene. Trimming removed 6 bases from V and 5 bases from J, with 23 bases in between. The CDR3 covers 17 residues. CDR3 region: CASRATIDGSPDQPQHF. The CDR3 DNA reads as TGTGCCAGCAGGGCGACAATCGACGGGAGCCCTGATCAGCCCCAGCATTTT.

J is TRBJ1-5 and V is TRBV19; 7 positions agree with TRBD1. The CDR3 runs to 15 residues. Germline V gives CDR1 LNHDA, CDR2 SQIVND (reference sequence). The J segment lost 0 bases and the V segment lost 4 bases, leaving 3 bases of the junction unmatched. CDR3 bases: TGTGCCAGTAGTAAGGACAGGCCTAGCAATCAGCCCCAGCATTTT. Its translation: CASSKDRPSNQPQHF. The full variable domain, rest sourced from reference TRBV19 and TRBJ1-5, is DGGITQSPKYLFRKEGQNVTLSCEQNLNHDAMYWYRQDPGQGLRLIYYSQIVNDFQKGDIAEGYSVSREKKESFPLTVTSAQKNPTAFYLCASSKDRPSNQPQHFGDGTRLSIL.

This chain links TRBV4-3 with TRBJ1-4, with D perhaps TRBD1 (5 bases). The CDR3 consists of 15 residues. V was trimmed by 6 bases and J by 6 bases, leaving 17 bases between them. Germline V gene data show CDR1 as LGHNA and CDR2 as YSLEER. The CDR3 region is CASSRSGVKDEKLFF. The DNA for the CDR3 is TGCGCCAGCAGTAGATCGGGGGTTAAGGATGAAAAACTGTTTTTT.

V is TRBV3-1 (or the pseudogene TRBV3-2) and J is TRBJ2-1, with TRBD1 matching over 8 bases. The CDR3 length is 17 residues. In germline, CDR1 is LGHDT, CDR2 YNNKEL (reference sequence). The V gene end was trimmed by 4 bases and the J gene end by 2 bases; junction bases not matched to a gene: 10. The CDR3 sequence is CASSRTAGGITYNEQFF. The CDR3 nucleotides are TGTGCCAGCAGCCGGACCGCAGGGGGCATAACCTACAATGAGCAGTTCTTC.

The chain is built from TRBV7-2 and TRBJ1-1; D is unclear. CDR1 and CDR2 (germline): SGHTA, FQGNSA. This CDR3 is 13 amino acids long. The V gene lost 4 bases and the J gene lost 10 bases, with 16 bases spanning the gap. In nucleotides, the CDR3 is TGTGCCAGCAGCTCCTATGACACGGTGAGAGCTTTCTTT. Encoded protein: CASSSYDTVRAFF.

V usage is TRBV7-8 and J usage is TRBJ2-5; 10 positions agree with TRBD2. CDR1 is SGHVS and CDR2 is FQNEAQ in the germline V gene. The junction had 4 bases not matched to a gene; V was cut back by 4 bases and J by 2 bases. The CDR3 spans 15 residues. DNA for the CDR3: TGTGCCAGCAGCTCCCTAGCGGGGGTACAAGAGACCCAGTACTTC. This codes for CASSSLAGVQETQYF.

The J gene is TRBJ2-2, the V gene TRBV5-1; possibly TRBD1 for D (5 bases). V lost 0 bases, J lost 6 bases, and 12 bases lay in between. This CDR3 has 15 amino acids. Germline CDR1 is SGHRS and CDR2 is YFSETQ. In DNA form, the CDR3 reads TGCGCCAGCAGCTTGGGTCCAGGGAAGGCCGGGGAGCTGTTTTTT. Translated: CASSLGPGKAGELFF.

J is TRBJ2-1 and V is TRBV12-3 or TRBV12-4; the match to TRBD2 covers 7 bases. V gave up 0 bases and J gave up 10 bases; unmatched junction bases: 3. This CDR3 spans 13 amino acids. For the CDR3, the DNA is TGTGCCAGCAGTTTAGCGTCGGGGGGAGAGCAGTTCTTC. Amino acid sequence: CASSLASGGEQFF.

The chain employs TRBV2 and TRBJ2-7, with TRBD1 as a possible D gene (6 bases). This CDR3 is 14 amino acids long. From germline, CDR1 is SNHLY and CDR2 FYNNEI. V was cut by 9 bases and J by 5 bases, with 20 bases left in between. CDR3 amino acids: CASHRGRGPDEQYF. The DNA of the CDR3 is TGTGCCAGTCACCGAGGCAGGGGTCCTGACGAGCAGTACTTC. Looking up the rest from reference TRBV2 and TRBJ2-7 gives the full variable domain: EPEVTQTPSHQVTQMGQEVILRCVPISNHLYFYWYRQILGQKVEFLVSFYNNEISEKSEIFDDQFSVERPDGSNFTLKIRSTKLEDSAMYFCASHRGRGPDEQYFGPGTRLTVT.

The CDR3 region has the DNA TGTGCCAGCAGTTCCCCCGCCCTGGGGGGAGCTGGAAACACCATATATTTT. Protein product: CASSSPALGGAGNTIYF. This rearrangement joins TRBV28 to TRBJ1-3; a possible D gene is TRBD1 (5 bases). V dropped 4 bases and J dropped 2 bases, with 18 bases sitting between them. CDR1 is MDHEN, CDR2 SYDVKM, per germline. The CDR3 has 17 amino acids.

The rearrangement uses TRBV14 and TRBJ1-4, with 10 bases matching TRBD1. The germline CDR1 and CDR2 sequences are SGHDN and FVKESK. V was pared by 4 bases and J by 7 bases, with 6 bases of the junction left unmatched. The CDR3 extends over 15 amino acids. The DNA of the CDR3 is TGTGCCAGCAGCCCCCGACAGGGGGCGGGTGAAAAACTGTTTTTT. Translating gives CASSPRQGAGEKLFF.

This chain connects TRBV5-1 to TRBJ1-5; TRBD1 might be the D (6 bases). This CDR3 spans 15 amino acids. Trimming stripped 0 bases from V and 3 bases from J, with 10 bases between. Germline V CDR1 and CDR2: SGHRS, YFSETQ. CDR3 amino acids: CASSLGDTDNQPQHF. The CDR3 DNA is TGCGCCAGCAGCTTGGGGGACACCGACAATCAGCCCCAGCATTTT.

This sequence joins TRBV3-1 (or the pseudogene TRBV3-2) and TRBJ1-2; 7 nucleotides agree with TRBD1. The CDR3 sequence is 14 residues long. The V gene's germline CDR1 is LGHDT and CDR2 YNNKEL (reference sequence). With V trimmed by 7 bases and J by 4 bases, 9 bases remained unmatched. CDR3 residues: CASTPFAGGYGYTF. The CDR3 DNA follows: TGTGCCAGCACCCCCTTTGCAGGGGGCTATGGCTACACCTTC.

This clone has more than one count but fewer than ten. The chain employs TRBV7-9 and TRBJ2-2, with TRBD1 matching 8 bases. This CDR3 has 14 residues. After removal of 10 bases from V and 3 bases from J, the junction contained 7 bases not matched to a gene. CDR1 is SEHNR, CDR2 FQNEAQ, per germline (reference sequence). The CDR3 DNA follows: TGTGCCACCTTGGACAGGGTGGACACCGGGGAGCTGTTTTTT. As protein: CATLDRVDTGELFF.

This chain uses TRBV5-1 with TRBJ2-3; tentative D call: TRBD2 (7 bases). The CDR3 sequence is 15 residues long. Looked up from germline, CDR1 is SGHRS and CDR2 is YFSETQ. The germline V and J ends were trimmed by 4 bases and 4 bases, with 16 bases remaining between them. In DNA form, the CDR3 reads TGCGCCAGCAGCCCGTCTACGGGGGGCCCAGATACGCAGTATTTT. Translated, it gives CASSPSTGGPDTQYF.

V usage is TRBV6-5 and J usage is TRBJ1-2; D may be TRBD1 (6 bases). This CDR3 is built from 14 residues. CDR1 is MNHEY and CDR2 is SVGAGI in the germline V gene. V shed 6 bases and J shed 4 bases, with 15 bases lying between them. The CDR3 loop reads CASSRGGAVYGYTF. In DNA form, the CDR3 reads TGTGCCAGCAGCCGGGGGGGGGCGGTCTATGGCTACACCTTC.